One sample yielded the 23 T cell receptor beta chains listed below, sequenced in a study of OX40 agonist ivuxolimab in advanced cancers. Data came from immunoSEQ multiplex PCR; TCRdb stores just in-frame clones and leaves some out. The sample has under 80,000 clones, more than 85% seen once. The sample here was CD4+ or CD8+ T cells sorted from blood, taken in a trial of the OX40 agonist ivuxolimab. Receptor source: an adult with an advanced solid tumor such as melanoma, head and neck, liver or kidney cancer.

Remarks on this clone: Other DNA sequences from this sample encode an identical CDR3 as well. V gene TRBV4-1 combines with J gene TRBJ2-7; 7 nucleotides line up with TRBD1. V gave up 4 bases and J gave up 1 base; unmatched junction bases: 1. Per the germline V gene, CDR1 is MGHRA and CDR2 is YSYEKL. The CDR3 is 13 amino acids. CDR3: CASSPGQSYEQYF. The CDR3 region has the DNA TGCGCCAGCAGCCCGGGACAGTCCTACGAGCAGTACTTC.

The chain has TRBV28 and TRBJ1-1; D gene uncertain. Trimming removed 3 bases at V and 1 base at J, with 6 bases between. The CDR3 covers 13 residues. Germline assignment: CDR1 MDHEN and CDR2 SYDVKM. CDR3 DNA sequence: TGTGCCAGCAGTTTTGCAAGGAACACTGAAGCTTTCTTT. As protein: CASSFARNTEAFF. The whole variable domain, filled in from reference TRBV28 and TRBJ1-1, reads DVKVTQSSRYLVKRTGEKVFLECVQDMDHENMFWYRQDPGLGLRLIYFSYDVKMKEKGDIPEGYSVSREKKERFSLILESASTNQTSMYLCASSFARNTEAFFGQGTRLTVV.

The rearrangement uses TRBV7-2 and TRBJ1-5; 8 positions agree with TRBD1. The CDR3 sequence is 16 residues long. Per germline, CDR1 SGHTA and CDR2 FQGNSA. Trimming took 1 base from V and 7 from J; bases not matched to a gene: 9. The CDR3 region is CASSLGAGGSWQPQHF. The CDR3 DNA reads as TGTGCCAGCAGCTTAGGGGCAGGGGGCTCATGGCAGCCCCAGCATTTT.

The rearrangement links TRBV14 to TRBJ2-5, with a weak D call TRBD1 (7 bases). CDR1 and CDR2 from the germline V gene are SGHDN and FVKESK. V lost 0 bases and J lost 1, with 15 bases in between. The CDR3 loop spans 17 amino acids. DNA of the CDR3: TGTGCCAGCAGCCAAGAAGTGGGCAGGGGGGTCCAAGAGACCCAGTACTTC. It translates to CASSQEVGRGVQETQYF.

This chain links TRBV30 with TRBJ2-5, with D possibly matching TRBD2 (5 bases). Germline lookup yields CDR1 GTSNPN and CDR2 SVGIG (reference sequence). The CDR3 runs 14 residues. V lost 0 bases and J 5 bases, leaving 13 bases between the germline ends. The CDR3 DNA reads TGTGCCTGGAGTGTTTTTGAGAGCGGCGAGACCCAGTACTTC. Protein: CAWSVFESGETQYF.

The rearrangement uses TRBV7-8 and TRBJ1-4; no clear D. Trimming took off 1 base at V and 8 bases at J, with 20 bases between the two ends. Germline V gives CDR1 SGHVS, CDR2 FQNEAQ. This CDR3 is 17 amino acids long. The CDR3 sequence is CASSLVGRRVFPEKLFF. For the CDR3, the DNA is TGTGCCAGCAGCTTAGTGGGCAGGCGGGTCTTCCCGGAAAAACTGTTTTTT.

The chain couples TRBV25-1 to TRBJ2-7; D is perhaps TRBD1 or TRBD2 (5 bases each). From germline, CDR1 is MGHDK and CDR2 SYGVNS. The V end was cut by 2 bases, the J end by 6 bases, with 8 bases between. This CDR3 has 12 amino acids. The CDR3 sequence is CASSELGGEQYF. CDR3 DNA sequence: TGTGCCAGCAGTGAACTTGGGGGCGAGCAGTACTTC.

The chain recombines TRBV6-5 with TRBJ1-4; D gene uncertain. Germline V gene sequence: CDR1 MNHEY, CDR2 SVGAGI. V lost 2 bases and J lost 1, with 5 bases in between. The CDR3 is made up of 14 amino acids. This CDR3 is CASSYGVTNEKLFF. As DNA, the CDR3 is TGTGCCAGCAGTTACGGGGTAACTAATGAAAAACTGTTTTTT.

V and J are TRBV9 and TRBJ2-3, with D unclear. V was pared by 0 bases and J by 4 bases, with 6 bases between. This CDR3 has 13 amino acids. Germline loops: CDR1 SGDLS, CDR2 YYNGEE. CDR3 DNA sequence: TGTGCCAGCAGCGTAGAGGTCGCAGATACGCAGTATTTT. As protein: CASSVEVADTQYF.

The J gene is TRBJ2-7, the V gene TRBV27; 7 bases are shared with TRBD2. This CDR3 spans 15 amino acids. The germline V gene encodes CDR1 MNHEY and CDR2 SMNVEV (reference sequence). Germline trimming cut 3 bases from V and 0 bases from J; bases unmatched to any gene: 5. CDR3 DNA: TGTGCCAGCAGTTTGACTAGCTCGAGCTCCTACGAGCAGTACTTC. This encodes CASSLTSSSSYEQYF.

The chain employs TRBV19 and TRBJ1-3; D ambiguous. Trimming took off 3 bases at V and 4 bases at J, with 10 bases between the two ends. Germline V gene sequence: CDR1 LNHDA, CDR2 SQIVND (reference sequence). The CDR3 is 14 amino acids. The CDR3, as DNA: TGTGCCAGTAGTATCTCTTTGGGCGGAAACACCATATATTTT. Translated, it gives CASSISLGGNTIYF.

The J gene is TRBJ2-2, the V gene TRBV6-5; D unclear. The length of the CDR3 is 14 residues. The germline V gene has CDR1 MNHEY and CDR2 SVGAGI. V was clipped by 2 bases and J by 4 bases, with 8 bases between them. CDR3 DNA sequence: TGTGCCAGCAGTTACGACCTCCGCACCGGGGAGCTGTTTTTT. This gives the protein CASSYDLRTGELFF.

The rearrangement uses TRBV6-1 and TRBJ2-7; no definite D call. The CDR3 extends over 15 amino acids. In germline, CDR1 is MNHNS, CDR2 SASEGT. V lost 2 bases to trimming and J lost 7 bases, with 18 bases between them. CDR3 residues: CASSESYHWPGEQYF. Written as DNA, the CDR3 is TGTGCCAGCAGTGAATCGTACCACTGGCCCGGGGAGCAGTACTTC.

The chain couples TRBV29-1 to TRBJ1-1; no firm D call. CDR1 and CDR2 from the germline V gene are SQVTM and ANQGSEA. The V and J ends lost 4 bases and 8 bases respectively, with 23 bases between them. The CDR3 consists of 15 residues. CDR3 sequence (DNA): TGCAGCGTTGTCTTCGTTTCCTACGGAATTACCGAAGCTTTCTTT. Protein: CSVVFVSYGITEAFF.

This chain uses TRBV28 with TRBJ1-6; tentatively, D is TRBD1 (6 bases). Germline V gene sequence: CDR1 MDHEN, CDR2 SYDVKM. The ends were cut back, 8 bases at V and 6 bases at J, with 11 bases in the middle. The CDR3 length is 13 residues. The CDR3 region is CASLRTANSPLHF. CDR3 nucleotides: TGTGCCAGCCTCCGGACAGCTAATTCACCCCTCCACTTT.

This sequence joins TRBV7-2 and TRBJ2-7; 9 positions agree with TRBD2. V dropped 1 base and J dropped 10; count of bases not matched to a gene: 5. In germline, CDR1 is SGHTA, CDR2 FQGNSA. This CDR3 is 13 amino acids long. In nucleotides, the CDR3 is TGTGCCAGCAGCTTAGGGCTAGCGGGGAGTCAGTACTTC. Its protein is CASSLGLAGSQYF.

As to this clone: A read error may account for a junction end that differs from germline. This CDR3 reads CSVEVPGQLVLIIF. Written as DNA, the CDR3 is TGCAGCGTTGAAGTCCCGGGACAACTCGTACTGATTATCTTT. This chain uses TRBV29-1 with TRBJ1-1; tentatively, D is TRBD1 (6 bases). From germline, CDR1 is SQVTM and CDR2 ANQGSEA. The CDR3 totals 14 residues.

The rearrangement links TRBV4-1 to TRBJ2-2, with D possibly TRBD2 on 6 matching bases. This CDR3 is built from 15 residues. V was pared by 8 bases and J by 4 bases, with 17 bases between. CDR1 and CDR2 from the germline V gene are MGHRA and YSYEKL. This chain's CDR3 is CASFPRRGPTGELFF. The DNA of the CDR3 is TGCGCCAGCTTTCCTCGGCGGGGCCCCACCGGGGAGCTGTTTTTT.

J is TRBJ2-7 and V is TRBV4-1, with 9 bases lining up with TRBD1. The V gene end was trimmed by 4 bases and the J gene end by 5 bases; junction bases not matched to a gene: 9. The CDR3 runs to 15 residues. In germline, CDR1 is MGHRA, CDR2 YSYEKL. The CDR3 spells CASSPGGQGFHEQYF. The CDR3 DNA sequence: TGCGCCAGCAGCCCAGGGGGACAGGGCTTCCACGAGCAGTACTTC.

The chain uses TRBV30 and TRBJ2-7; D is possibly TRBD2 (7 bases). This CDR3 region has 19 residues. The V gene's germline CDR1 is GTSNPN and CDR2 SVGIG (reference sequence). Trimming removed 2 bases at V and 2 bases at J, with 28 bases between. The CDR3 loop is CAWSTGPGRATSSPYEQYF. The CDR3 DNA is TGTGCCTGGAGTACAGGGCCAGGGAGGGCGACTAGCTCCCCCTACGAGCAGTACTTC.

The V and J genes are TRBV30 and TRBJ2-7; unclear D gene. CDR3 size: 17 residues. Trimming shortened V by 0 bases and J by 0 bases, and 18 bases separated the two germline ends. Per the germline V gene, CDR1 is GTSNPN and CDR2 is SVGIG (reference sequence). The CDR3 loop is CAWSVPELYYSSYEQYF. The DNA for the CDR3 is TGTGCCTGGAGTGTACCGGAGCTGTATTACTCCTCCTACGAGCAGTACTTC.

The rearrangement links TRBV27 to TRBJ2-5, with 11 bases identical to TRBD1. Germline CDR1 MNHEY, CDR2 SMNVEV (reference sequence). With 4 bases clipped from V and 4 bases from J, the junction kept 2 bases outside the gene matches. The CDR3 runs 14 residues. In DNA, the CDR3 is TGTGCCAGCAGTTGGACAGGGGGCTCAGAGACCCAGTACTTC. Amino acids: CASSWTGGSETQYF.

V usage is TRBV27 and J usage is TRBJ1-2; 7 bases are shared with TRBD1. The CDR3 runs to 14 residues. Unmatched junction bases numbered 7, after V lost 5 bases and J lost 4 bases. Per germline, CDR1 MNHEY and CDR2 SMNVEV (reference sequence). The CDR3 is CASSDLTGIYGYTF. CDR3 nucleotides: TGTGCCAGCAGTGACCTGACAGGGATCTATGGCTACACCTTC.